This paragraph reports one TCR beta chain. Its antigen specificity is not known. One base away there is no much larger clone; base qualities are not given. TCRbeta CDR3 regions were amplified from genomic DNA using the immunoSEQ Assay, a bias-controlled multiplex PCR. The study's own analysis went as follows. Within the assay, amplification of reference gene primers was used to estimate how many nucleated cells each sample contained. To quantify the absolute abundance of each unique TCRbeta CDR3 rearrangement, sequence reads were collapsed and filtered. Productive Simpson clonality was computed per sample as the square root of Simpson's diversity index over productive rearrangements. The immuneACCESS repertoire file appears here via TCRdb, limited to in-frame rearrangements. These files lack a portion of the clones; in checked studies, under half of the deficit traces to unresolved V genes, and the cause of the others is not known. That table furnishes V, J and clone size, whereas the DNA furnished D and trimming. The table for this sample lists some 260,000 clones; about 86% of them were counted only once. Together, the top ten hold around 4.1% of the sample.

This sample stems from a study of blood T cell repertoires in COVID-19 (dated by TCRdb to about 2020). At the level of the whole study: Samples from collaborators originated in the United States, Italy and Spain and spanned both the acute and convalescent phases of COVID-19. A freely available public database, intended as a resource for researchers studying the immune response to SARS-CoV-2, is where the repertoires were released. The prospective study material was composed of cDNA or gDNA derived from T cells, B-cell-depleted T cells, or PBMCs. Deeply sampled blood TCRbeta repertoires from subjects exposed to, actively infected with, or recovered from COVID-19 were included in the dataset. Where HLA class I and class II types were available, the types were taken from metadata supplied by the sample provider, not from assay-based typing. Samples were obtained from the ongoing ImmuneRACE study (first 160 participants) and from over 1,000 subjects provided by 6 global collaborators. A de-identified subject ID, COVID-19 status, age in years and sex were almost always included in the sample metadata. What the research found in general, with its limitations: The amount of clinical and demographic metadata varied by source and participant and was provided uncurated.

Participants in the prospective study were enrolled through a virtual design, were aged about 18 to 100 years, and lived in fewer than 30 United States geographic areas. Cohort assignment in the prospective study relied on participant-reported clinical history from a screening survey and a study questionnaire. In the prospective study, mobile phlebotomists collected whole blood, serum and a nasopharyngeal or oropharyngeal swab from each participant. Participants in the prospective study had the option to provide additional blood draws and questionnaires over a roughly 2-month period. Before DNA extraction, blood samples from the prospective study were shipped at room temperature or frozen. The CDR3 contains 15 residues, cysteine and phenylalanine counted. Only the CDR3 region is kept as DNA, spanning 45 bases read in frame from base 1. Ends trimmed: V by 7 bases, J by 6 bases; bases unmatched to a gene: 10. The germline V gene provides CDR1 MNHEY and CDR2 SVGAGI.

The material sequenced was PBMCs or T cells enriched from blood (not recorded which). This sequence was found in a man aged 30-40 years with acute COVID-19. The V and J genes are TRBV6-5 and TRBJ2-1; 9 junctional bases match TRBD2. The sequenced DNA is TGTGCCAGCAAAACTGCTAGCGGGGCTCTCAATGAGCAGTTCTTC. This yields the protein CASKTASGALNEQFF.